The sequence of this TCR beta chain was determined in a study of blood T cell repertoires in COVID-19 (dated by TCRdb to the early 2020s). About the full investigation: Samples covering the acute and convalescent phases of COVID-19 were provided by collaborators in the United States, Italy and Spain. The material from the prospective study consisted of cDNA or gDNA derived from T cells, B-cell-depleted T cells, or PBMCs. Subjects who had been exposed to COVID-19, were actively infected with it, or had recovered from it provided the deeply sampled blood TCRbeta repertoires that made up the dataset. The repertoires were released in a freely available public database meant as a resource for research on the immune response to SARS-CoV-2. Samples came from the ongoing ImmuneRACE study (first 160 participants) plus 1,254 subjects from 6 global collaborators. Nearly every sample came with metadata listing a de-identified subject ID, COVID-19 status, age in years and sex. Where available, HLA class I and class II types were taken from metadata supplied by the sample provider and were not determined by assay-based typing. General findings and caveats noted by the study authors: The quantity of clinical and demographic metadata differed by source and by participant and was supplied without curation.

TCRbeta CDR3 regions were amplified from genomic DNA using the immunoSEQ Assay, a bias-controlled multiplex PCR. The published analysis was carried out like this. The number of nucleated cells in each sample was estimated by amplification of reference gene primers within the assay. To quantify the absolute abundance of each unique TCRbeta CDR3 rearrangement, sequence reads were collapsed and filtered. For each sample, productive Simpson clonality was calculated by taking the square root of Simpson's diversity index across productive rearrangements. TCRdb provides this immuneACCESS table in a form limited to in-frame rearrangements. Some clones are lacking; in checked studies, under half of them reflect an unresolved V gene, and why the rest are absent is not known. Clone size and the V and J calls come from that table; the DNA yielded D and trimming. The sample table holds 150,000 to 200,000 clones, of which 86% were seen once. The biggest ten clones account for 3.5% to 4% of the sample.

The V end loses 0 bases and the J end loses 1 base, and a stretch of 13 bases separates them. Per the germline V gene (reference sequence), SGHKS is the CDR1 and YYEKEE is the CDR2. The CDR3 contains 16 residues, cysteine and phenylalanine counted. The sequence is cut down to CDR3 DNA, 48 bases in frame from base 1. This clone was recorded a few times. Its specific antigen is unknown. No much larger clone exists at a distance of one base, and base qualities are not known. The collaborating institutions used their own protocols to collect whole blood in K2EDTA tubes. For TCRbeta analysis, collaborators shipped samples in one of three forms: frozen whole blood, isolated PBMCs, or DNA extracted from either of those sample types.

The receptor was derived from an older woman with acute or convalescent COVID-19. This chain is built from TRBV5-5 and TRBJ1-1, with the D gene not clear enough to name. Sequencing was carried out using peripheral blood. In nucleotides, the sequence is TGTGCCAGCAGCTTGGTTTTTGTCCCTACGAACACTGAAGCTTTCTTT. Its protein is CASSLVFVPTNTEAFF.